The 27 T cell receptor beta chains given below trace back to one sample, sequenced in a study of T cells in Graves' hyperthyroidism and ophthalmopathy. RNA transcripts were the template for amplifying TCR beta CDR3 regions. TCR CDR3 underwent first-round RT-PCR with the HTBI primer set. Each CDR3 protein gets one entry after TCRdb re-called the multiplex PCR reads with MiXCR. The table includes 640,000 or so distinct CDR3 sequences, approximately 15% detected once. Sequences were obtained from blood. The receptors derive from a woman younger than 30 with Graves' ophthalmopathy.

The chain uses TRBV7-9 and TRBJ2-1, with TRBD2 matching 13 bases. V trimming: 4 bases; J trimming: 0 bases; junction bases outside the gene matches: 6. This CDR3 is 18 amino acids long. CDR1 and CDR2 (germline): SEHNR, FQNEAQ (reference sequence). CDR3 protein: CASSSTSGRGSSYNEQFF. CDR3 coding DNA: TGTGCCAGCAGCTCAACTAGCGGGAGGGGGAGCTCCTACAATGAGCAGTTCTTC.

The chain joins TRBV12-3 or TRBV12-4 to TRBJ1-4; D is possibly TRBD1 (5 bases). The V gene lost 0 bases and the J gene lost 7 bases, with 9 bases spanning the gap. This CDR3 contains 14 residues. The CDR3 nucleotides are TGTGCCAGCAGTTTAGCGGGGGTTAGTGAAAAACTGTTTTTT. This gives the protein CASSLAGVSEKLFF.

This clonotype was counted many times. The V call is TRBV6-5, the J call TRBJ2-3, with 8 bases identical to TRBD2. Germline trimming cut 2 bases from V and 2 bases from J; bases unmatched to any gene: 9. CDR1 and CDR2 (germline): MNHEY, SVGAGI. CDR3 length equals 17 residues. The CDR3 bases are TGTGCCAGCAGTTACGCTACGGGAGGGTCGATCACAGATACGCAGTATTTT. This codes for CASSYATGGSITDTQYF.

This clonotype has just a few counts. The J gene is TRBJ2-1, the V gene TRBV9; 10 bases align to TRBD2. The CDR3 loop spans 17 amino acids. Looked up from germline, CDR1 is SGDLS and CDR2 is YYNGEE. Germline trimming cut 3 bases from V and 9 bases from J; bases unmatched to any gene: 15. This CDR3 reads CASSGAPLSGGVGEQFF. CDR3 sequence (DNA): TGTGCCAGCAGCGGAGCCCCCCTCAGCGGGGGGGTCGGTGAGCAGTTCTTC.

This clonotype was picked up many times. The gene calls are TRBV6-2 or TRBV6-3 and TRBJ1-5; D possibly corresponds to TRBD1 (5 bases). Between the trimmed V and J ends, which lost 2 bases and 2 bases, there was a span of 10 bases. The length of the CDR3 is 15 residues. The germline V gene encodes CDR1 MNHEY and CDR2 SVGEGT. The CDR3 sequence: CASSYPQTGNQPQHF. For the CDR3, the DNA is TGTGCCAGCAGTTACCCTCAGACAGGCAATCAGCCCCAGCATTTT.

This clonotype was seen repeatedly, ten times or more. The rearrangement uses TRBV28 and TRBJ1-5; D is uncertain. Trimming removed 8 bases from V and 4 bases from J, with 21 bases in between. The CDR3 sequence is 16 residues long. Germline CDR1 reads MDHEN; CDR2 reads SYDVKM. The CDR3 DNA sequence: TGTGCCAGCTATAGGCCTATGGGAGGGAATAATCAGCCCCAGCATTTT. It codes for CASYRPMGGNNQPQHF. Variable domain in full (rest from reference TRBV28 and TRBJ1-5): DVKVTQSSRYLVKRTGEKVFLECVQDMDHENMFWYRQDPGLGLRLIYFSYDVKMKEKGDIPEGYSVSREKKERFSLILESASTNQTSMYLCASYRPMGGNNQPQHFGDGTRLSIL.

This clonotype was detected only a few times. This may stem from a read error, because a much larger clone lies one nucleotide away. V and J are TRBV2 and TRBJ2-5; D is possibly TRBD1 (7 bases). The germline gives CDR1 SNHLY, CDR2 FYNNEI. The CDR3 is 13 amino acids. The V and J ends lost 3 bases and 7 bases respectively, with 12 bases between them. CDR3 sequence reads: CASSERGRGTQYF. CDR3 nucleotides: TGTGCCAGCAGTGAGAGGGGGCGGGGGACCCAGTACTTC. The variable domain in full, with the rest retrieved from reference TRBV2 and TRBJ2-5, is EPEVTQTPSHQVTQMGQEVILRCVPISNHLYFYWYRQILGQKVEFLVSFYNNEISEKSEIFDDQFSVERPDGSNFTLKIRSTKLEDSAMYFCASSERGRGTQYFGPGTRLLVL.

This clonotype was found a few times. The V gene is TRBV6-1, the J gene TRBJ2-1; 7 bases align to TRBD2. V gave up 7 bases and J gave up 7 bases; unmatched junction bases: 10. In germline, CDR1 is MNHNS, CDR2 SASEGT. This CDR3 is 14 amino acids long. This CDR3 reads CASTAGDWPNEQFF. CDR3 bases: TGTGCCAGCACGGCGGGAGATTGGCCGAATGAGCAGTTCTTC.

This clonotype has at least ten counts. The chain recombines TRBV28 with TRBJ1-2; D might be TRBD1 (6 bases). This CDR3 region has 13 residues. Trimming pared 6 bases from V and 4 bases from J, leaving 12 bases between. CDR1 is MDHEN, CDR2 SYDVKM, per germline. The CDR3 DNA reads TGTGCCAGCAGCCGAACAGGGTTCTATGGCTACACCTTC. This codes for CASSRTGFYGYTF.

This clonotype was seen at least ten times. The chain links TRBV5-1 to TRBJ1-5; 8 bases are a match to TRBD1. The CDR3 spans 14 residues. J was trimmed by 5 bases and V by 0 bases; bases with no gene match: 1. Germline V gene lookup returns CDR1 SGHRS and CDR2 YFSETQ. The CDR3 reads CASSLAGGDQPQHF. CDR3 nucleotides: TGCGCCAGCAGCTTGGCAGGGGGCGATCAGCCCCAGCATTTT.

In its sample, this clonotype was seen many times. The chain links TRBV11-1 to TRBJ1-1; TRBD1 matches 9 bases. The V gene's germline CDR1 is SGHAT and CDR2 FQDESV (reference sequence). Germline trimming cut 6 bases from V and 11 bases from J; bases unmatched to any gene: 7. CDR3 length: 12 amino acids. DNA of the CDR3: TGTGCCAGCAGACCTACAGGGGGCCGGGCTTTCTTT. This sequence encodes CASRPTGGRAFF.

This clonotype has only a few counts. The chain combines TRBV5-5 with TRBJ1-4, with D perhaps TRBD1 (5 bases). The CDR3 runs 14 residues. V lost 2 bases and J lost 8, with 13 bases in between. Germline CDR1 is SGHKS and CDR2 is YYEKEE (reference sequence). The CDR3 loop reads CASSLGAAAEKLFF. CDR3 coding DNA: TGTGCCAGCAGCTTAGGGGCTGCGGCGGAAAAACTGTTTTTT. The complete variable domain, with remaining parts taken from reference TRBV5-5 and TRBJ1-4, reads DAGVTQSPTHLIKTRGQQVTLRCSPISGHKSVSWYQQVLGQGPQFIFQYYEKEERGRGNFPDRFSARQFPNYSSELNVNALLLGDSALYLCASSLGAAAEKLFFGSGTQLSVL.

This clonotype has a handful of counts. V usage is TRBV10-3 and J usage is TRBJ2-2; 11 positions match TRBD2. The CDR3 covers 16 residues. Unmatched junction bases numbered 6, after V lost 3 bases and J lost 6 bases. Germline lookup yields CDR1 ENHRY and CDR2 SYGVKD. The DNA for the CDR3 is TGTGCCATCAGTGATCGGCTAGCGGGAGGCGCCGGGGAGCTGTTTTTT. Translation gives CAISDRLAGGAGELFF.

This clonotype turned up a few times. The chain has TRBV13 and TRBJ2-1; 7 nucleotides align to TRBD2. After removal of 5 bases from V and 6 bases from J, the junction contained 19 bases not matched to a gene. Germline loops: CDR1 PRHDT, CDR2 FYEKMQ (reference sequence). The CDR3 spans 18 residues. DNA of the CDR3: TGTGCCAGCAGCCGGGGGAGAGCGGGAACGGGGAGCGTCAATGAGCAGTTCTTC. Protein product: CASSRGRAGTGSVNEQFF.

The J gene is TRBJ2-1, the V gene TRBV29-1; the match to TRBD2 covers 8 bases. V lost 6 bases, J lost 3 bases, and 7 bases stayed unmatched. Germline CDR1 and CDR2: SQVTM and ANQGSEA. The CDR3 is made up of 14 amino acids. The CDR3 DNA reads as TGCAGCGTGACGAGCGGGAGAGACTACAATGAGCAGTTCTTC. Protein sequence: CSVTSGRDYNEQFF.

This clonotype was picked up a small number of times. This sequence joins TRBV20-1 and TRBJ2-1; D gene uncertain. The CDR3 loop spans 13 amino acids. The V and J ends lost 8 bases and 2 bases respectively, with 13 bases between them. Germline lookup yields CDR1 DFQATT and CDR2 SNEGSKA (reference sequence). The CDR3, as DNA: TGCAGTTCTGTAATTCACCCCTACAATGAGCAGTTCTTC. This translates into CSSVIHPYNEQFF.

CDR3 sequence: CASSLGTGVMNQPQHF. CDR3 sequence (DNA): TGTGCCAGCAGTTTGGGTACAGGGGTGATGAATCAGCCCCAGCATTTT. The chain carries TRBV27 and TRBJ1-5; TRBD1 agrees at 7 bases. Germline loops: CDR1 MNHEY, CDR2 SMNVEV (reference sequence). The length of the CDR3 is 16 residues. Trimming removed 3 bases from V and 4 bases from J; junction bases left unmatched: 9.

About this clonotype: A read error may explain this, as a much larger clone is one base away. The CDR3 spells CSAGGGYEQYF. The CDR3 DNA follows: TGCAGCGCTGGCGGGGGGTACGAGCAGTACTTC. V and J are TRBV29-1 and TRBJ2-7, with 8 bases identical to TRBD2. Germline loops: CDR1 SQVTM, CDR2 ANQGSEA. Losses at the gene ends were 7 bases for V and 4 bases for J; bases not matched to a gene: 3. CDR3 size: 11 residues.

The chain uses TRBV19 and TRBJ2-3; D gene unclear. CDR1 LNHDA and CDR2 SQIVND come from the germline V gene (reference sequence). This CDR3 region has 15 residues. V was trimmed by 3 bases and J by 11 bases, leaving 21 bases between them. The CDR3 region is CASSMGLGFPSGQYF. The CDR3 DNA reads as TGTGCCAGTAGTATGGGCCTCGGCTTTCCGTCTGGGCAGTATTTT.

In this sample, this clonotype turned up many times. The rearrangement joins TRBV12-3 or TRBV12-4 to TRBJ2-7, with D possibly matching TRBD1 (6 bases). The ends were cut back, 6 bases at V and 2 bases at J, with 17 bases in the middle. The CDR3 extends over 15 amino acids. The DNA for the CDR3 is TGTGCCAGCAGCTCCGGACAGTCGAGGGCCTACGAGCAGTACTTC. Encoded protein: CASSSGQSRAYEQYF.

This clonotype was counted once. The CDR3: CASSGYRGRSYGYTF. In DNA form, the CDR3 reads TGTGCCAGCAGTGGTTACAGGGGGCGGTCCTATGGCTACACCTTC. The J gene is TRBJ1-2, the V gene TRBV6-1, with TRBD1 matching over 9 bases. Germline CDR1 is MNHNS and CDR2 is SASEGT. The CDR3 runs to 15 residues. J gave up 4 bases and V 4 bases, and 7 bases lay outside the gene matches.

The genes are TRBV5-1 and TRBJ2-5, with 9 positions matching TRBD1. The V gene's germline CDR1 is SGHRS and CDR2 YFSETQ. This CDR3 comprises 16 residues. V lost 0 bases and J lost 5; bases outside the gene matches: 8. Written as DNA, the CDR3 is TGCGCCAGCAGCTTGGGCGAGGGACAGGGAAGGGAGACCCAGTACTTC. Translated, it gives CASSLGEGQGRETQYF.

This chain links TRBV6-1 with TRBJ1-5; 7 bases map to TRBD1. CDR3 length: 13 residues. V lost 5 bases and J lost 6; bases outside the gene matches: 4. Looked up from germline, CDR1 is MNHNS and CDR2 is SASEGT. The CDR3 sequence: CASSMAGGQPQHF. The CDR3 DNA follows: TGTGCCAGCAGTATGGCAGGGGGTCAGCCCCAGCATTTT.

In its sample, this clonotype was seen many times. The chain uses TRBV14 and TRBJ2-5, with TRBD2 matching over 13 bases. This CDR3 is built from 18 residues. Trimming at V came to 6 bases and at J to 1 base, leaving 11 bases not matched to a gene. Germline CDR1 is SGHDN and CDR2 is FVKESK. CDR3 in DNA: TGTGCCAGCAGATCCACTAGCGGGAGGGCCCGTAGCCAAGAGACCCAGTACTTC. Its translation: CASRSTSGRARSQETQYF.

This clonotype was observed at least ten times. CDR3 loop: CASSGGGSGETQYF. In DNA form, the CDR3 reads TGTGCCAGCAGTGGAGGGGGCTCTGGTGAGACCCAGTACTTC. This chain joins TRBV12-3 or TRBV12-4 and TRBJ2-5, with TRBD1 as a possible D gene (7 bases). The CDR3 length is 14 residues. V was clipped by 5 bases and J by 5 bases, with 15 bases between them.

This clonotype was recorded at least ten times. V is TRBV2 and J is TRBJ1-3, with D possibly matching TRBD1 (5 bases). Per the germline V gene, CDR1 is SNHLY and CDR2 is FYNNEI. The CDR3 covers 16 residues. The ends were cut back, 5 bases at V and 7 bases at J, with 21 bases in the middle. This CDR3 reads CASSQEGPGGRNTIYF. CDR3 DNA sequence: TGTGCCAGCAGTCAAGAAGGGCCGGGGGGTAGGAACACCATATATTTT. Full variable domain (outside the CDR3, taken from reference TRBV2 and TRBJ1-3): EPEVTQTPSHQVTQMGQEVILRCVPISNHLYFYWYRQILGQKVEFLVSFYNNEISEKSEIFDDQFSVERPDGSNFTLKIRSTKLEDSAMYFCASSQEGPGGRNTIYFGEGSWLTVV.

The chain combines TRBV5-1 with TRBJ2-4; unclear D gene. Germline V gives CDR1 SGHRS, CDR2 YFSETQ. The CDR3 contains 18 residues. The V gene lost 2 bases and the J gene lost 0 bases, with 18 bases spanning the gap. CDR3 nucleotide sequence: TGCGCCAGCAGCTTTCAGACGTGGAGCACTCTAGCCAAAAACATTCAGTACTTC. Its translation: CASSFQTWSTLAKNIQYF.